Each of the 32 T cell receptor beta chains below was sequenced from the same sample in a study of T cells in Graves' hyperthyroidism and ophthalmopathy. TCR beta CDR3 region amplification was performed from RNA transcripts. The HTBI primer set drove a first-round RT-PCR of the TCR CDR3. One entry per CDR3 protein, called by TCRdb with MiXCR from the multiplex PCR reads. The data hold about 49,000 distinct CDR3 sequences, with roughly half observed a single time. Sequencing was performed on peripheral blood or thyroid tissue (not recorded which). The receptor source for this set is a man aged 18 to 35 with Graves' hyperthyroidism.

This clonotype was counted ten times or more. The chain employs TRBV30 and TRBJ1-5; maybe TRBD1 (5 bases). V shed 2 bases and J shed 1 base, with 9 bases lying between them. The CDR3 is 14 amino acids. CDR1 is GTSNPN, CDR2 SVGIG, per germline (reference sequence). The CDR3 is CAWSPGTSNQPQHF. The CDR3, as DNA: TGTGCCTGGAGTCCGGGGACGAGCAATCAGCCCCAGCATTTT. Filled out from reference TRBV30 and TRBJ1-5, the complete variable domain reads SQTIHQWPATLVQPVGSPLSLECTVEGTSNPNLYWYRQAAGRGLQLLFYSVGIGQISSEVPQNLSASRPQDRQFILSSKKLLLSDSGFYLCAWSPGTSNQPQHFGDGTRLSIL.

In this sample, this clonotype turned up many times. This chain connects TRBV3-1 to TRBJ2-5, with D maybe TRBD2 (7 bases). Germline CDR1 reads LGHDT; CDR2 reads YNNKEL (reference sequence). CDR3 size: 15 residues. Trimming pared 1 base from V and 5 bases from J, leaving 14 bases between. DNA for the CDR3: TGTGCCAGCAGCCAAGTCACGGGGGGCGGGGAGACCCAGTACTTC. Amino acid sequence: CASSQVTGGGETQYF.

This clonotype was observed a handful of times. The V and J genes are TRBV15 and TRBJ2-5; 8 nucleotides align to TRBD1. The CDR3 has 16 amino acids. Unmatched junction bases numbered 9, after V lost 1 base and J lost 5 bases. The V gene's germline CDR1 is LNHNV and CDR2 YYDKDF (reference sequence). DNA for the CDR3: TGTGCCACCAGCAGAGGGGGCGCAGGGGGCTTTGAGACCCAGTACTTC. Amino acids: CATSRGGAGGFETQYF.

This clonotype was seen ten or more times. The CDR3 protein is CSARGQGSTSGEAFF. DNA of the CDR3: TGCAGTGCTAGAGGACAGGGGTCTACGAGCGGTGAAGCTTTCTTT. The chain uses TRBV20-1 and TRBJ1-1, with 8 nucleotides matching TRBD1. The CDR3 is made up of 15 amino acids. Germline trimming cut 1 base from V and 7 bases from J; bases unmatched to any gene: 11. Germline V gives CDR1 DFQATT, CDR2 SNEGSKA (reference sequence).

The DNA for the CDR3 is TGTGCCACCAGCAGAGATATCGCAGGGGGGGAGACCCAGTACTTC. Protein sequence: CATSRDIAGGETQYF. The V call is TRBV15, the J call TRBJ2-5; perhaps TRBD1 as D (7 bases). This CDR3 contains 15 residues. Trimming took 0 bases from V and 5 from J, leaving 13 bases between them. CDR1 and CDR2 from the germline V gene are LNHNV and YYDKDF (reference sequence).

V and J are TRBV6-5 and TRBJ2-7, with 9 bases matching TRBD1. Germline CDR1 reads MNHEY; CDR2 reads SVGAGI. This CDR3 is built from 14 residues. The V and J ends lost 2 bases and 3 bases, in that order; junction bases with no gene match: 2. Here the CDR3 DNA reads TGTGCCAGCAGTTACCAGGGACAGGGCTACGAGCAGTACTTC. Translated, it gives CASSYQGQGYEQYF.

The chain has TRBV7-8 and TRBJ2-7; weak D call: TRBD1 (6 bases). CDR1 and CDR2 from the germline V gene are SGHVS and FQNEAQ. V was clipped by 4 bases and J by 4 bases, with 11 bases between them. CDR3 size: 13 residues. The CDR3 loop is CASSSDRVYEQYF. As DNA, the CDR3 is TGTGCCAGCAGCTCGGACAGAGTTTACGAGCAGTACTTC.

This chain joins TRBV18 and TRBJ1-5; D is uncertain. This CDR3 comprises 12 residues. CDR1 is KGHSH, CDR2 LQKENI, per germline. The V end was cut by 6 bases, the J end by 5 bases, with 8 bases between. CDR3 DNA sequence: TGTGCCAGCTCCGACGGGGATCAGCCCCAGCATTTT. Translated, it gives CASSDGDQPQHF.

This chain's CDR3 is CSARKPGQTEKLFF. DNA for the CDR3: TGCAGTGCAAGGAAGCCGGGACAAACTGAAAAACTGTTTTTT. V gene TRBV20-1 combines with J gene TRBJ1-4, with D maybe TRBD1 (6 bases). CDR1 is DFQATT, CDR2 SNEGSKA, per germline (reference sequence). V gave up 6 bases and J gave up 7 bases, with 18 bases separating them. This CDR3 has 14 amino acids.

This chain uses TRBV9 with TRBJ1-2; TRBD1 aligns across 9 bases. After removal of 3 bases from V and 4 bases from J, the junction contained 7 bases not matched to a gene. Germline assignment: CDR1 SGDLS and CDR2 YYNGEE. There are 15 residues in the CDR3. Written as DNA, the CDR3 is TGTGCCAGCAGCGCCCGTGGACAGGGGTCCTATGGCTACACCTTC. It encodes CASSARGQGSYGYTF. The full variable domain, rest sourced from reference TRBV9 and TRBJ1-2, is DSGVTQTPKHLITATGQRVTLRCSPRSGDLSVYWYQQSLDQGLQFLIQYYNGEERAKGNILERFSAQQFPDLHSELNLSSLELGDSALYFCASSARGQGSYGYTFGSGTRLTVV.

Worth noting for this clonotype: The germline gene is not matched at one end of the junction; a read error may be the cause. The rearrangement joins TRBV29-1 to TRBJ2-7; 7 bases map to TRBD1. The germline CDR1 and CDR2 sequences are SQVTM and ANQGSEA. The CDR3 has 13 residues. Written as DNA, the CDR3 is TGCAGCGGATCGACAGGGAGACTCGGGGAGCTGTACTTC. Its protein product is CSGSTGRLGELYF.

This chain connects TRBV19 to TRBJ1-2; D is possibly TRBD1 (6 bases). Trimming pared 4 bases from V and 6 bases from J, leaving 12 bases between. Germline V lookup: CDR1 LNHDA, CDR2 SQIVND (reference sequence). The CDR3 spans 13 residues. The CDR3 reads CASSKRTANGYTF. CDR3 nucleotide sequence: TGTGCCAGTAGTAAACGGACAGCAAATGGCTACACCTTC.

Judged by abundance, this clonotype is medium-sized (0.01 to 0.1%). The rearrangement links TRBV7-2 to TRBJ2-7; no firm D call. Germline V gives CDR1 SGHTA, CDR2 FQGNSA. CDR3 length: 12 amino acids. V lost 1 base and J 3 bases, leaving 4 bases between the germline ends. CDR3 residues: CASSLVRYEQYF. DNA for the CDR3: TGTGCCAGCAGCTTAGTGCGCTACGAGCAGTACTTC.

The rearrangement links TRBV7-8 to TRBJ2-5, with D possibly being TRBD2 (5 bases). Germline V gene data show CDR1 as SGHVS and CDR2 as FQNEAQ. The CDR3 sequence is 15 residues long. V shed 4 bases and J shed 4 bases, with 16 bases lying between them. The CDR3 is CASSSTGSRGETQYF. The CDR3 bases are TGTGCCAGCAGCTCGACCGGTTCCCGGGGAGAGACCCAGTACTTC.

This clonotype was counted ten times or more. The chain carries TRBV5-1 and TRBJ2-7; a weak D match, TRBD2 (5 bases). Germline V gene sequence: CDR1 SGHRS, CDR2 YFSETQ. The CDR3 extends over 16 amino acids. Trimming took off 3 bases at V and 2 bases at J, with 18 bases between the two ends. CDR3 residues: CASSSSIAAVTYEQYF. In DNA form, the CDR3 reads TGCGCCAGCAGCTCAAGCATCGCAGCGGTAACCTACGAGCAGTACTTC.

The chain employs TRBV5-1 and TRBJ1-1; perhaps TRBD1 as D (6 bases). This CDR3 contains 15 residues. CDR1 is SGHRS and CDR2 is YFSETQ in the germline V gene. Trimming took 3 bases from V and 1 from J, leaving 13 bases between them. CDR3 in DNA: TGCGCCAGCAGCTCCCTCCCGACAGGGAACACTGAAGCTTTCTTT. Its protein product is CASSSLPTGNTEAFF. Combining the CDR3 with reference TRBV5-1 and TRBJ1-1 gives the whole variable domain KAGVTQTPRYLIKTRGQQVTLSCSPISGHRSVSWYQQTPGQGLQFLFEYFSETQRNKGNFPGRFSGRQFSNSRSEMNVSTLELGDSALYLCASSSLPTGNTEAFFGQGTRLTVV.

This clonotype was counted ten times or more. V usage is TRBV6-6 and J usage is TRBJ1-3; maybe TRBD1 (6 bases). V lost 7 bases and J 2 bases, leaving 18 bases between the germline ends. There are 16 residues in the CDR3. Germline V CDR1 and CDR2: MNHNY, SVGAGI (reference sequence). The CDR3 sequence: CASTPNSDRAGNTIYF. The DNA of the CDR3 is TGTGCCAGCACCCCGAATTCGGACAGAGCTGGAAACACCATATATTTT.

This clonotype was recorded only once. V is TRBV20-1 and J is TRBJ2-3; 8 nucleotides agree with TRBD2. There are 13 residues in the CDR3. V shed 7 bases, J shed 5 bases, and the junction held 8 bases outside the gene matches. Germline CDR1 DFQATT, CDR2 SNEGSKA (reference sequence). The CDR3: CSETGGALDTQYF. CDR3 DNA: TGCAGTGAGACGGGGGGGGCCCTAGATACGCAGTATTTT.

This clonotype came up many times. V gene TRBV25-1 combines with J gene TRBJ1-2; tentative D call: TRBD1 (5 bases). The CDR3 has 12 amino acids. Germline values: CDR1 MGHDK, CDR2 SYGVNS. Trimming stripped 5 bases from V and 7 bases from J, with 11 bases between. CDR3: CASSRGSTGYTF. The CDR3 DNA reads as TGTGCCAGCAGTCGGGGGTCTACTGGCTACACCTTC.

This clonotype was detected a few times. The chain combines TRBV9 with TRBJ1-2; 9 nucleotides agree with TRBD1. The V gene end was trimmed by 3 bases and the J gene end by 3 bases; junction bases not matched to a gene: 12. The CDR3 has 17 amino acids. Germline CDR1 reads SGDLS; CDR2 reads YYNGEE. As DNA, the CDR3 is TGTGCCAGCAGCGGAGATGGGACAGGGTGGAAGGACTATGGCTACACCTTC. It codes for CASSGDGTGWKDYGYTF.

The chain carries TRBV6-5 and TRBJ2-5, with 7 bases identical to TRBD2. Germline V gene data show CDR1 as MNHEY and CDR2 as SVGAGI. Trimming removed 10 bases from V and 3 bases from J; junction bases left unmatched: 8. CDR3 length equals 13 residues. CDR3 bases: TGTGCCACAGCCGGGAGGAGAGAAGAGACCCAGTACTTC. Its protein is CATAGRREETQYF.

This clonotype was observed many times. The J gene is TRBJ1-1, the V gene TRBV19, with 8 bases that match TRBD1. CDR1 LNHDA and CDR2 SQIVND come from the germline V gene (reference sequence). CDR3 size: 14 residues. J lost 8 bases, V lost 10 bases, and 15 bases had no gene match. The DNA of the CDR3 is TGTGCCACCAGACCCACGTCGACAGGGGAAGAAGCTTTCTTT. It encodes CATRPTSTGEEAFF.

In its sample, this clonotype was seen many times. CDR3 DNA: TGTGCCAGCAGTTATGGGACTAGCGGCTCCTACGAGCAGTACTTC. Protein product: CASSYGTSGSYEQYF. The chain employs TRBV6-6 and TRBJ2-7, with TRBD2 matching 11 bases. This CDR3 is built from 15 residues. V dropped 3 bases and J dropped 0; count of bases not matched to a gene: 1. Germline CDR1 and CDR2: MNHNY and SVGAGI (reference sequence).

This chain joins TRBV9 and TRBJ2-7; 8 nucleotides align to TRBD1. Germline lookup yields CDR1 SGDLS and CDR2 YYNGEE. The CDR3 runs 14 residues. Germline trimming cut 3 bases from V and 3 bases from J; bases unmatched to any gene: 5. This chain's CDR3 is CASSGQGPSYEQYF. The CDR3 DNA follows: TGTGCCAGCAGCGGACAGGGGCCAAGCTACGAGCAGTACTTC.

In this sample, this clonotype turned up a few times. The J gene is TRBJ2-3, the V gene TRBV4-1; TRBD2 matches at 7 bases. V lost 0 bases to trimming and J lost 1 base; unmatched junction nucleotides: 4. CDR1 is MGHRA, CDR2 YSYEKL, per germline. This CDR3 contains 16 residues. CDR3 region: CASSQEPAGRTDTQYF. For the CDR3, the DNA is TGCGCCAGCAGCCAAGAGCCAGCGGGACGCACAGATACGCAGTATTTT.

The chain combines TRBV6-5 with TRBJ2-5, with 9 bases that match TRBD1. Germline V lookup: CDR1 MNHEY, CDR2 SVGAGI. CDR3 length equals 16 residues. V trimming: 6 bases; J trimming: 4 bases; junction bases outside the gene matches: 12. CDR3 DNA sequence: TGTGCCAGCAGACAACACAGGGGGCAAGAGGGAGAGACCCAGTACTTC. Protein sequence: CASRQHRGQEGETQYF.

Comment on this clonotype: A much larger clone sits a single nucleotide away, making a read error possible. V and J are TRBV5-1 and TRBJ2-2; the D gene is possibly TRBD2 (7 bases). CDR1 SGHRS and CDR2 YFSETQ come from the germline V gene. Deletions cut 3 bases from V and 5 bases from J, with 23 bases between. The CDR3 sequence is 18 residues long. CDR3 nucleotide sequence: TGCGCCAGCAGCTCCCTCGGCGGGGGCGGCTGGGGGACCGGGGAGCTGTTTTTT. Its protein is CASSSLGGGGWGTGELFF.

This rearrangement joins TRBV6-1 to TRBJ2-7; a possible D gene is TRBD1 (6 bases). This CDR3 region has 14 residues. Trimming removed 8 bases from V and 3 bases from J, with 17 bases in between. The germline V gene encodes CDR1 MNHNS and CDR2 SASEGT. CDR3 region: CASGNAGARYEQYF. CDR3 in DNA: TGTGCCAGCGGCAACGCAGGGGCGCGCTACGAGCAGTACTTC.

The sample holds many counts of this clonotype. V is TRBV7-2 and J is TRBJ1-2; D remains ambiguous. The CDR3 sequence is 13 residues long. The V end was cut by 1 base, the J end by 4 bases, with 7 bases between. Germline V gives CDR1 SGHTA, CDR2 FQGNSA. CDR3 coding DNA: TGTGCCAGCAGCTTAGTTACGGGCTATGGCTACACCTTC. Amino acid sequence: CASSLVTGYGYTF.

This clonotype is judged medium-sized. V usage is TRBV2 and J usage is TRBJ1-1, with 10 bases matching TRBD1. The CDR3 contains 15 residues. Germline V CDR1 and CDR2: SNHLY, FYNNEI. The V and J ends lost 5 bases and 0 bases, in that order; junction bases with no gene match: 3. The DNA of the CDR3 is TGTGCCAGCAGTCGGACAGGGGGAATGAACACTGAAGCTTTCTTT. This encodes CASSRTGGMNTEAFF.

As for this clonotype: One junction end disagrees with the germline gene, perhaps due to a read error. This sequence joins TRBV15 and TRBJ1-4; the D gene is possibly TRBD1 (5 bases). Germline loops: CDR1 LNHNV, CDR2 YYDKDF (reference sequence). The CDR3 loop spans 14 amino acids. In DNA, the CDR3 is TGTGCCACCAGTGGGGGACCCAGGAATGAAAGACTGTTTTTT. Its translation is CATSGGPRNERLFF.

This clonotype appeared many times. The gene calls are TRBV29-1 and TRBJ1-2; D ambiguous. Germline lookup yields CDR1 SQVTM and CDR2 ANQGSEA. The CDR3 spans 12 residues. V dropped 2 bases and J dropped 4 bases, with 8 bases sitting between them. CDR3 sequence reads: CSVENPGYGYTF. CDR3 bases: TGCAGCGTTGAAAATCCAGGCTATGGCTACACCTTC. Based on the CDR3 plus reference TRBV29-1 and TRBJ1-2, the full variable domain is SAVISQKPSRDICQRGTSLTIQCQVDSQVTMMFWYRQQPGQSLTLIATANQGSEATYESGFVIDKFPISRPNLTFSTLTVSNMSPEDSSIYLCSVENPGYGYTFGSGTRLTVV.